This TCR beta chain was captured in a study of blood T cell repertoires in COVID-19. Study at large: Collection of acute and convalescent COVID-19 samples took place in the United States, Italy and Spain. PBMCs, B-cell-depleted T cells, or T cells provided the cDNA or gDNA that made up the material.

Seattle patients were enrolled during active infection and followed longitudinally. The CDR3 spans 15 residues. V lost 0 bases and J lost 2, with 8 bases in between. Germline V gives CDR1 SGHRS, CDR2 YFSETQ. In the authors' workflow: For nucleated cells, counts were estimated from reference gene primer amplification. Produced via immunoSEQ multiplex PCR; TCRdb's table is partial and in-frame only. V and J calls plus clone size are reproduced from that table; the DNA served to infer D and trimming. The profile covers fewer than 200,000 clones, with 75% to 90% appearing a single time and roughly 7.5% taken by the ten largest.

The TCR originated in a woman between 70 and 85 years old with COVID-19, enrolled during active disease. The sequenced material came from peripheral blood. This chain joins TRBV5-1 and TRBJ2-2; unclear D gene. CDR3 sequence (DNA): TGCGCCAGCAGCTTGGAAGTCGGTAACACCGGGGAGCTGTTTTTT. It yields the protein CASSLEVGNTGELFF.